The sequence of this T cell receptor beta chain was determined in a study of technical replicates of blood from several donors. The trim removed 3 bases at V and 5 bases at J, leaving 2 bases unmatched. The germline V gene encodes CDR1 SEHNR and CDR2 FQNEAQ (reference sequence). The CDR3 extends over 13 amino acids. Only in-frame clones appear in the TCRdb table, and some are missing; sequencing was by immunoSEQ multiplex PCR. Of about 73,000 clones listed, roughly 93% were seen once; the top ten hold 0.25%. This chain uses TRBV7-9 with TRBJ2-5; the match to TRBD2 covers 8 bases. The clonotype comes from a human donor in good health. Sequencing used T cells isolated from PBMCs. The CDR3 region is CASSFGGRETQYF. The CDR3 coding sequence is TGTGCCAGCAGCTTCGGCGGGAGGGAGACCCAGTACTTC.